This T cell receptor beta chain was identified during a study of regulatory T cells in long-lasting Graves disease. As for the study in general: Disease was considered persistent Graves' disease after over 5 years of antithyroid drugs (with positive TSH receptor antibodies).

Whole-study results and caveats: Persistent disease samples used TRBV28, TRBJ1-2 and TRBJ2-5 preferentially. Whereas approximately 950 public clonotypes were shared by new patients, persistent patients shared more, at 2,500 to 3,500.

The time point: persistent/refractory GD, antithyroid drugs over 5 years with positive TRAb. From PBMCs, RNA was extracted and then used to make the TCR library. About this clonotype: The target antigen is unknown.

Libraries of TCR beta came from iRepertoire HTBI primers plus Arm-PCR of CDR3 regions. One entry per CDR3 protein, called by TCRdb with MiXCR from the multiplex PCR reads. The sample consists of 390,000 or so distinct CDR3 sequences, roughly 20% of them appearing once. This CDR3 is 13 amino acids long. The V end was cut by 6 bases, the J end by 8 bases, with 16 bases between. Germline CDR1 reads DFQATT; CDR2 reads SNEGSKA (reference sequence). The V call is TRBV20-1, the J call TRBJ2-2; tentatively, D is TRBD2 (6 bases). The sequences come from peripheral blood mononuclear cells (PBMCs), collected when the disease was refractory, from a patient treated with antithyroid drugs. This receptor was taken from a woman aged 40-49 years with Graves disease. The CDR3 loop reads CSATGLPSGELFF. For the CDR3, the DNA is TGCAGTGCCACAGGACTACCCTCGGGGGAGCTGTTTTTT.